Below are 3 T cell receptor beta chains sequenced from a single sample in a study of shared clonotypes between healthy human individuals (dated by TCRdb to between 2020 and 2021). The library was generated by the immunoSEQ multiplex PCR assay. Drawn from immuneACCESS, this table holds only the in-frame rearrangements with V and J called that TCRdb kept. Clones are partly lost; checked studies trace under half to an unresolved V gene and leave the rest unexplained. Across this sample there are approximately 2,000,000 clones, with around 93% seen only once. 0.37% of the sample rests with the top ten. Sample: naive CD4+ T cells from PBMCs. The cell subset or site label here, explained by the study, means: CD45RA+ positively selected. These receptor sequences come from a man between 18 and 29 years old in good health. Some clones in this sample may be carry-over from other donors' samples.

As concerns this clone: Within the sample, other DNA sequences also encode this same CDR3. The V and J genes are TRBV9 and TRBJ1-2, with D uncertain. The CDR3 contains 14 residues. Germline values: CDR1 SGDLS, CDR2 YYNGEE. Trimming stripped 0 bases from V and 3 bases from J, with 9 bases between. CDR3 DNA sequence: TGTGCCAGCAGCGTAGAGGCAGGCTACTATGGCTACACCTTC. Encoded protein: CASSVEAGYYGYTF.

The V gene is TRBV30, the J gene TRBJ2-7, with 9 bases aligning to TRBD1. The V gene's germline CDR1 is GTSNPN and CDR2 SVGIG (reference sequence). V lost 3 bases and J lost 5; bases outside the gene matches: 5. The CDR3 has 13 amino acids. The CDR3 region is CAWSGTGLDEQYF. CDR3 DNA sequence: TGTGCCTGGAGCGGGACAGGGTTGGACGAGCAGTACTTC.

This chain joins TRBV15 and TRBJ2-1; D unclear. V lost 0 bases to trimming and J lost 4 bases, with 13 bases between them. Germline V CDR1 and CDR2: LNHNV, YYDKDF (reference sequence). There are 16 residues in the CDR3. The DNA of the CDR3 is TGTGCCACCAGCAGAGATACGCTAGTCTTATACAATGAGCAGTTCTTC. This translates into CATSRDTLVLYNEQFF.